The T cell receptor beta chain described here comes from a study of shared clonotypes between healthy human individuals. Terminally differentiated effector memory CD45RA+ cells were excluded from the naive CD8 cells, which were CD45RO-negative and positively selected for CCR7. CDR1 MRHNA and CDR2 SNTAGT come from the germline V gene. V shed 10 bases, J shed 3 bases, and the junction held 14 bases outside the gene matches. This CDR3 spans 15 amino acids. Measured with immunoSEQ multiplex PCR; TCRdb has only the in-frame clones, and not every one. The repertoire holds 550,000 to 600,000 clones, more than 95% seen once, with approximately 0.3% in the top ten.

This receptor was identified in a man aged 30 to 39 in good health. Sequencing was carried out using naive CD8+ T cells sorted from blood. The rearrangement joins TRBV6-4 to TRBJ1-2; TRBD1 aligns across 7 bases. The CDR3 coding sequence is TGTGCCACCTTCAGACCGGGACAGAGTGACTATGGCTACACCTTC. It encodes CATFRPGQSDYGYTF.